The 8 T cell receptor beta chains given below trace back to one sample, sequenced in a study of cytomegalovirus exposure and HLA in healthy donors. Assay used: immunoSEQ multiplex PCR; TCRdb lists only in-frame clones, some missing. In the table there are some 140,000 clones, 70% to 85% of which are singletons. The sequencing sample was made of PBMCs. All receptors come from a man aged 25-40 years in good health and CMV-seropositive.

The rearrangement joins TRBV2 to TRBJ2-7; possibly TRBD1 for D (5 bases). Per the germline V gene, CDR1 is SNHLY and CDR2 is FYNNEI. V lost 8 bases and J lost 6, with 11 bases in between. The CDR3 is made up of 11 amino acids. CDR3 protein: CASGVRGEQYF. The CDR3 DNA is TGTGCCAGCGGGGTTAGGGGCGAGCAGTACTTC.

This clone was recorded only once. The V gene is TRBV19, the J gene TRBJ2-5, with 7 bases lining up with TRBD2. The CDR3 runs 15 residues. V trimming: 2 bases; J trimming: 7 bases; junction bases outside the gene matches: 10. Germline assignment: CDR1 LNHDA and CDR2 SQIVND (reference sequence). This chain's CDR3 is CASSIFGAGEGTQYF. The CDR3 nucleotides read TGTGCCAGTAGTATATTTGGCGCTGGGGAGGGGACCCAGTACTTC.

The chain links TRBV10-2 to TRBJ2-1; D is possibly TRBD1 (5 bases). Germline-derived CDR1 and CDR2 are WSHSY and SAAADI. The CDR3 has 19 amino acids. Trimming shortened V by 4 bases and J by 6 bases, and 28 bases separated the two germline ends. The CDR3 here is CASSGVFLTETEGVNEQFF. The CDR3 DNA is TGCGCCAGCAGTGGGGTATTCTTAACAGAGACAGAAGGGGTCAATGAGCAGTTCTTC.

The chain has TRBV5-8 and TRBJ1-1; a weak D match, TRBD1 (5 bases). Germline V gene lookup returns CDR1 SGHTS and CDR2 YDEGEE. There are 15 residues in the CDR3. The V and J ends lost 2 bases and 4 bases respectively, with 15 bases between them. The CDR3 nucleotides are TGTGCCAGCAGCTTTGGGGCGTTTGGGATCACTGAAGCTTTCTTT. As protein: CASSFGAFGITEAFF. The full variable domain, with the rest looked up from reference TRBV5-8 and TRBJ1-1, is EAGVTQSPTHLIKTRGQQATLRCSPISGHTSVYWYQQALGLGLQFLLWYDEGEERNRGNFPPRFSGRQFPNYSSELNVNALELEDSALYLCASSFGAFGITEAFFGQGTRLTVV.

This clone has only a few counts. V and J are TRBV7-2 and TRBJ2-1, with 9 bases lining up with TRBD2. The CDR3 runs to 14 residues. Germline values: CDR1 SGHTA, CDR2 FQGNSA. Germline trimming cut 5 bases from V and 11 bases from J; bases unmatched to any gene: 10. CDR3 amino acids: CASSTGTSPSKQFF. CDR3 DNA sequence: TGTGCCAGCAGCACCGGGACTAGCCCTTCAAAGCAGTTCTTC.

The chain uses TRBV7-2 and TRBJ2-1, with TRBD2 identical over 7 bases. Trimming at V came to 2 bases and at J to 0 bases, leaving 1 base not matched to a gene. Germline V lookup: CDR1 SGHTA, CDR2 FQGNSA. The CDR3 loop spans 15 amino acids. In DNA, the CDR3 is TGTGCCAGCAGCTTACTAGCGGCCTCCTACAATGAGCAGTTCTTC. Its protein is CASSLLAASYNEQFF.

V and J are TRBV7-3 and TRBJ1-1, with 8 bases fitting TRBD1. CDR3 length equals 15 residues. With V trimmed by 5 bases and J by 6 bases, 11 bases remained unmatched. Germline CDR1 is SGHTA and CDR2 is FQGTGA. Written as DNA, the CDR3 is TGTGCCAGCAGCCCTAGAATGGGACAGGCGGCTGAAGCTTTCTTT. Translating it yields CASSPRMGQAAEAFF.

This chain links TRBV27 with TRBJ2-3, with D possibly TRBD1 on 7 matching bases. Germline V gene data show CDR1 as MNHEY and CDR2 as SMNVEV (reference sequence). Trimming left V 0 bases short and J 3 bases short, with 16 bases between. The CDR3 extends over 17 amino acids. CDR3 loop: CASSLSGGRQGTDTQYF. The CDR3 DNA sequence: TGTGCCAGCAGTTTATCGGGGGGCAGACAGGGAACAGATACGCAGTATTTT.